This TCR beta chain originates from a study of control samples from healthy donors and cancer patients. CDR1 MGHDK and CDR2 SYGVNS come from the germline V gene. Deletions cut 2 bases from V and 2 bases from J, with 7 bases between. The CDR3 has 13 residues. The table came from immunoSEQ multiplex PCR; TCRdb's copy has only in-frame clones and leaves some out. The table records under 150,000 clones, about 95% of them present only once. The source material was blood. This chain joins TRBV25-1 and TRBJ2-7; no clear D. The receptor was isolated from a man under 40 in good health. DNA of the CDR3: TGTGCCAGCAGTGAAAGGCCAGCCTACGAGCAGTACTTC. Translated: CASSERPAYEQYF.